This passage covers 27 T cell receptor beta chains from one sample sequenced in a study of blood T cell repertoires in COVID-19. Method: immunoSEQ multiplex PCR; TCRdb's copy keeps in-frame clones and lacks some. This table holds fewer than 90,000 clones, approximately 80% found once. The sequencing input was peripheral blood. These receptors were obtained from a human donor in a cohort sampled during active COVID-19.

The V gene is TRBV27, the J gene TRBJ1-5, with D tentatively TRBD1 (6 bases). The CDR3 runs to 15 residues. The V and J ends lost 6 bases and 2 bases respectively, with 14 bases between them. CDR1 and CDR2 from the germline V gene are MNHEY and SMNVEV (reference sequence). The CDR3 sequence: CASSSQGIGNQPQHF. CDR3 DNA sequence: TGTGCCAGCAGCTCCCAGGGGATAGGCAATCAGCCCCAGCATTTT.

The CDR3 DNA follows: TGTGCCAGCAGCCTCGGGGGAAATGGTGGCAATGAGCAGTTCTTC. Its protein product is CASSLGGNGGNEQFF. V is TRBV6-5 and J is TRBJ2-1, with D tentatively TRBD2 (6 bases). This CDR3 has 15 residues. Germline assignment: CDR1 MNHEY and CDR2 SVGAGI. V lost 6 bases and J lost 6, with 18 bases in between.

The chain couples TRBV4-1 to TRBJ1-2; 7 bases match TRBD1. This CDR3 contains 14 residues. J was trimmed by 4 bases and V by 0 bases; bases with no gene match: 2. The V gene's germline CDR1 is MGHRA and CDR2 YSYEKL. CDR3 coding DNA: TGCGCCAGCAGCCAAGAAGACAGGGTCTATGGCTACACCTTC. It is translated as CASSQEDRVYGYTF.

This chain connects TRBV19 to TRBJ2-2; no definite D call. V lost 9 bases and J 2 bases, leaving 22 bases between the germline ends. This CDR3 has 17 amino acids. Germline CDR1 is LNHDA and CDR2 is SQIVND (reference sequence). The CDR3 spells CASRQGASNFNTGELFF. CDR3 DNA: TGTGCCAGCCGACAAGGTGCATCTAACTTTAACACCGGGGAGCTGTTTTTT.

The chain is built from TRBV6-5 and TRBJ2-7, with TRBD1 matching 9 bases. V trimming: 8 bases; J trimming: 0 bases; junction bases outside the gene matches: 8. The CDR3 covers 15 residues. Per the germline V gene, CDR1 is MNHEY and CDR2 is SVGAGI. Written as DNA, the CDR3 is TGTGCCAGCTTTACTCCGGGACAGGGCTCCTACGAGCAGTACTTC. It translates to CASFTPGQGSYEQYF.

The gene calls are TRBV5-1 and TRBJ1-5; 8 bases align to TRBD1. Germline lookup yields CDR1 SGHRS and CDR2 YFSETQ. This CDR3 has 16 residues. V was clipped by 4 bases and J by 0 bases; unmatched bases: 6. The CDR3 spells CASSPGTGYSNQPQHF. In DNA form, the CDR3 reads TGCGCCAGCAGCCCAGGGACAGGTTATAGCAATCAGCCCCAGCATTTT.

The chain combines TRBV28 with TRBJ2-7; no clear D gene. The germline V gene has CDR1 MDHEN and CDR2 SYDVKM. V was pared by 8 bases and J by 3 bases, with 11 bases between. This CDR3 spans 12 amino acids. The CDR3: CASGEMGYEQYF. The CDR3 DNA reads as TGTGCCAGCGGAGAAATGGGCTACGAGCAGTACTTC.

This chain links TRBV6-1 with TRBJ2-1, with D perhaps matching TRBD2 (7 bases). Trimming cost V 2 bases and J 3 bases, with 23 bases left between them. Germline loops: CDR1 MNHNS, CDR2 SASEGT. The CDR3 contains 19 residues. The CDR3 bases are TGTGCCAGCAGTGAATATGGGGCGGGGAGGGGGGCTTTCTACAATGAGCAGTTCTTC. This gives the protein CASSEYGAGRGAFYNEQFF.

The gene calls are TRBV7-9 and TRBJ1-4, with 7 bases aligning to TRBD1. Trimming took 4 bases from V and 7 from J; bases not matched to a gene: 6. The germline V gene has CDR1 SEHNR and CDR2 FQNEAQ (reference sequence). The CDR3 covers 14 residues. DNA of the CDR3: TGTGCCAGCAGCTCGCGACGGGACAGTGAAAAACTGTTTTTT. Translated, it gives CASSSRRDSEKLFF. Variable domain in full (rest from reference TRBV7-9 and TRBJ1-4): DTGVSQNPRHKITKRGQNVTFRCDPISEHNRLYWYRQTLGQGPEFLTYFQNEAQLEKSRLLSDRFSAERPKGSFSTLEIQRTEQGDSAMYLCASSSRRDSEKLFFGSGTQLSVL.

V usage is TRBV6-1 and J usage is TRBJ2-7; possible D gene TRBD1, 6 bases. The germline CDR1 and CDR2 sequences are MNHNS and SASEGT. The CDR3 is 15 residues long. Deletions cut 2 bases from V and 3 bases from J, with 14 bases between. This CDR3 is CASSEHGQGSYEQYF. In DNA form, the CDR3 reads TGTGCCAGCAGTGAACATGGGCAGGGGAGCTACGAGCAGTACTTC.

The CDR3: CASSAAGTVGEKLFF. The CDR3 nucleotides read TGTGCCAGCAGCGCCGCCGGGACAGTGGGTGAAAAACTGTTTTTT. The chain is built from TRBV9 and TRBJ1-4, with TRBD1 identical over 7 bases. The trim removed 3 bases at V and 7 bases at J, leaving 9 bases unmatched. The CDR3 loop spans 15 amino acids. Per the germline V gene, CDR1 is SGDLS and CDR2 is YYNGEE.

The genes are TRBV5-1 and TRBJ2-7, with 13 nucleotides matching TRBD2. The CDR3 spans 14 residues. V was clipped by 3 bases and J by 4 bases; unmatched bases: 1. Germline V gene sequence: CDR1 SGHRS, CDR2 YFSETQ. The DNA of the CDR3 is TGCGCCAGCAGCTGGGGACTAGCGGGATACGAGCAGTACTTC. This gives the protein CASSWGLAGYEQYF.

This clone was detected only once. The rearrangement links TRBV4-2 to TRBJ2-7; D is unresolved. Germline lookup yields CDR1 LGHNA and CDR2 YNFKEQ. The CDR3 loop spans 16 amino acids. V lost 2 bases and J lost 0, with 14 bases in between. The CDR3: CASSQTLTEPSYEQYF. CDR3 sequence (DNA): TGTGCCAGCAGCCAAACCCTAACAGAGCCCTCCTACGAGCAGTACTTC.

This clone has just one count. CDR3 nucleotides: TGCGCCAGCAGTGAGCTCCCGGACAGGGGAACGAATGAGCAGTTCTTC. Protein: CASSELPDRGTNEQFF. The genes are TRBV10-1 and TRBJ2-1; 9 nucleotides align to TRBD1. Trimming took 2 bases from V and 7 from J; bases not matched to a gene: 9. The germline V gene has CDR1 WNHNN and CDR2 SYGVQD (reference sequence). The CDR3 loop spans 16 amino acids.

J is TRBJ2-1 and V is TRBV3-1 (or the pseudogene TRBV3-2), with unresolved D. V lost 8 bases, J lost 0 bases, and 8 bases lay in between. This CDR3 is built from 13 residues. Germline V gene sequence: CDR1 LGHDT, CDR2 YNNKEL (reference sequence). CDR3 residues: CASARSSYNEQFF. For the CDR3, the DNA is TGTGCCAGCGCACGGAGCTCCTACAATGAGCAGTTCTTC.

The rearrangement uses TRBV6-6 and TRBJ2-1; D call uncertain. The CDR3 totals 14 residues. CDR1 is MNHNY and CDR2 is SVGAGI in the germline V gene (reference sequence). The V gene lost 0 bases and the J gene lost 4 bases, with 7 bases spanning the gap. Here the CDR3 reads CASSYSTGYNEQFF. In DNA form, the CDR3 reads TGTGCCAGCAGTTACTCGACTGGATACAATGAGCAGTTCTTC.

The rearrangement uses TRBV7-8 and TRBJ2-1, with 9 bases identical to TRBD2. The J segment lost 0 bases and the V segment lost 5 bases, leaving 14 bases of the junction unmatched. The germline CDR1 and CDR2 sequences are SGHVS and FQNEAQ. The CDR3 is 19 amino acids. In DNA, the CDR3 is TGTGCCAGCAGCAGTGGACGAATTAGCGGGAGCCACTCCTACAATGAGCAGTTCTTC. This encodes CASSSGRISGSHSYNEQFF.

This chain connects TRBV18 to TRBJ2-5, with 13 nucleotides matching TRBD2. V shed 6 bases and J 3 bases; nucleotides not matched to a gene: 4. Germline loops: CDR1 KGHSH, CDR2 LQKENI. CDR3 length: 15 amino acids. This CDR3 is CASSRGTSGEETQYF. DNA for the CDR3: TGTGCCAGCTCCCGCGGGACTAGCGGGGAAGAGACCCAGTACTTC.

The rearrangement uses TRBV6-6 and TRBJ2-5; 13 nucleotides align to TRBD2. The trim removed 6 bases at V and 4 bases at J, leaving 8 bases unmatched. This CDR3 spans 16 amino acids. Germline lookup yields CDR1 MNHNY and CDR2 SVGAGI (reference sequence). The CDR3 DNA reads as TGTGCCAGCAGCCAAACTAGCGGGAGGGCAGTAGAGACCCAGTACTTC. Translation gives CASSQTSGRAVETQYF.

The V gene is TRBV3-1 (or the pseudogene TRBV3-2), the J gene TRBJ2-3; D is unresolved. CDR1 and CDR2 from the germline V gene are LGHDT and YNNKEL (reference sequence). V was pared by 4 bases and J by 2 bases, with 4 bases between. This CDR3 has 12 residues. CDR3: CASSRLTDTQYF. The CDR3 DNA sequence: TGTGCCAGCAGCCGACTCACAGATACGCAGTATTTT.

The J gene is TRBJ2-5, the V gene TRBV11-2; D perhaps matches TRBD1 (7 bases). The length of the CDR3 is 16 residues. V lost 5 bases to trimming and J lost 4 bases, with 20 bases between them. The germline gives CDR1 SGHAT, CDR2 FQNNGV. CDR3 residues: CASSPRGTGEAETQYF. CDR3 nucleotide sequence: TGTGCCAGCAGCCCAAGGGGTACAGGGGAGGCAGAGACCCAGTACTTC. Based on the CDR3 plus reference TRBV11-2 and TRBJ2-5, the full variable domain is EAGVAQSPRYKIIEKRQSVAFWCNPISGHATLYWYQQILGQGPKLLIQFQNNGVVDDSQLPKDRFSAERLKGVDSTLKIQPAKLEDSAVYLCASSPRGTGEAETQYFGPGTRLLVL.

V is TRBV5-1 and J is TRBJ2-3; D is perhaps TRBD2 (6 bases). Trimming pared 2 bases from V and 5 bases from J, leaving 9 bases between. The CDR3 spans 13 residues. Germline CDR1 SGHRS, CDR2 YFSETQ. The CDR3 is CASSFGGEDTQYF. The CDR3 DNA sequence: TGCGCCAGCAGCTTTGGAGGGGAAGATACGCAGTATTTT.

V is TRBV3-1 (or the pseudogene TRBV3-2) and J is TRBJ1-1, with D possibly matching TRBD1 (6 bases). Germline V gene data show CDR1 as LGHDT and CDR2 as YNNKEL (reference sequence). CDR3 size: 14 residues. Trimming left V 2 bases short and J 1 base short, with 8 bases between. The DNA of the CDR3 is TGTGCCAGCAGCCAAATACAGGGGAACACTGAAGCTTTCTTT. Its protein product is CASSQIQGNTEAFF.

The V call is TRBV28, the J call TRBJ1-6; D possibly corresponds to TRBD1 (6 bases). Germline values: CDR1 MDHEN, CDR2 SYDVKM. CDR3 length: 14 amino acids. Trimming removed 7 bases at V and 7 bases at J, with 14 bases between. CDR3 nucleotides: TGTGCCAGCATGGTCGGGACACCCAATTCACCCCTCCACTTT. This codes for CASMVGTPNSPLHF.

The chain employs TRBV28 and TRBJ2-1; D might be TRBD1 (6 bases). V lost 8 bases and J lost 6, with 14 bases in between. The CDR3 length is 13 residues. CDR1 MDHEN and CDR2 SYDVKM come from the germline V gene. The CDR3: CASYNRVINEQFF. The CDR3 DNA reads as TGTGCCAGCTATAACAGGGTAATCAATGAGCAGTTCTTC.

The V and J genes are TRBV6-5 and TRBJ1-4, with D possibly being TRBD1 (6 bases). This CDR3 has 14 residues. Germline V gene sequence: CDR1 MNHEY, CDR2 SVGAGI. Deletions cut 5 bases from V and 8 bases from J, with 15 bases between. CDR3 sequence reads: CASSPTGRGEKLFF. For the CDR3, the DNA is TGTGCCAGCAGTCCTACAGGGCGAGGAGAAAAACTGTTTTTT.

This clone has only a few counts. This chain joins TRBV4-1 and TRBJ2-7; D is unclear. The CDR3 has 15 residues. Trimming removed 1 base at V and 4 bases at J, with 14 bases between. Germline V gene data show CDR1 as MGHRA and CDR2 as YSYEKL. The CDR3 region is CASSQGQPNYYEQYF. The CDR3 DNA reads TGCGCCAGCAGCCAAGGTCAGCCAAACTATTACGAGCAGTACTTC.